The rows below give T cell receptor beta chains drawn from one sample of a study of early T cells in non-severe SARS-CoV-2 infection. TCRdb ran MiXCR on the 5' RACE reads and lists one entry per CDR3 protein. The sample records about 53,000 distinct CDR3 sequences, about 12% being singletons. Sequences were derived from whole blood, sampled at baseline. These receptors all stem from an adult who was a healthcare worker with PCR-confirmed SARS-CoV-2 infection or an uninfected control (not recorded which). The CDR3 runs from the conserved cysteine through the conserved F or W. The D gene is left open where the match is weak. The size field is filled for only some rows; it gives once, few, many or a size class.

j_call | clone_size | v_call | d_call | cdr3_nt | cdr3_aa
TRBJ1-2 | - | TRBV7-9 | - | TGTGCCAGCAGCTTAGTTTCAGCTAACTATGGCTACACCTTC | CASSLVSANYGYTF
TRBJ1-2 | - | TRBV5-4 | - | TGTGCCAGCAGCGAGGGACGGAGCTATGGCTACACCTTC | CASSEGRSYGYTF
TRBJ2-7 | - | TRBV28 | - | TGTGCCAGCAGTTTTAGCTACTACGAGCAGTACTTC | CASSFSYYEQYF
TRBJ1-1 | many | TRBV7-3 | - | TGTGCCAGCAGCCCGTTGGGAGTGACTGAAGCTTTCTTT | CASSPLGVTEAFF
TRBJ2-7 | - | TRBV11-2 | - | TGTGCCAGCAGCTTTTTTGATTCAGGGGAGCAGTACTTC | CASSFFDSGEQYF
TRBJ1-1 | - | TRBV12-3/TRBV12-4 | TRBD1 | TGTGCCAGCAGCCACCCCTGGACAGGATTCTCCCTGTGGTCCCATGAGAACACTGAAGCTTTCTTT | CASSHPWTGFSLWSHENTEAFF
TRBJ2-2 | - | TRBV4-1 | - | TGCGCCAGCAGCCAAGATCAGGTAGCAGGCACCGGGGAGCTGTTTTTT | CASSQDQVAGTGELFF
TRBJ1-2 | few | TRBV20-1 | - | TGCAGTGCTGCGAGAGACAGAAACTATGGCTACACCTTC | CSAARDRNYGYTF
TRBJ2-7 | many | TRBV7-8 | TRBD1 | TGTGCCAGCAGCGCACAGGGGGCAATGACGTACTTC | CASSAQGAMTYF
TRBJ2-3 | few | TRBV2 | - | TGTGCCAGCAGCGAATCTCTTGGGGGAGGCACAGATACGCAGTATTTT | CASSESLGGGTDTQYF
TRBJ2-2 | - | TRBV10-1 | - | TGCGCCAGCCAAGGCGGATCGGGACTGAACACCGGGGAGCTGTTTTTT | CASQGGSGLNTGELFF
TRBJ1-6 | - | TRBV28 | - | TGTGCCAGCAGTTTTTATGGCAGGCCAAATTCACCCCTCCACTTT | CASSFYGRPNSPLHF
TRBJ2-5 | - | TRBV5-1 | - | TGCGCCAGCGGTTCTGGAGTGGAGACCCAGTACTTC | CASGSGVETQYF
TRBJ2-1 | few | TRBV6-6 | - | TGTGCCAGCAGACAAGAGAGCTCCTACAATGAGCAGTTCTTC | CASRQESSYNEQFF
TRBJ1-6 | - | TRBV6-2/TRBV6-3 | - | TGTGCCAGCAGTTACCTGTCGACGGAATATAATTCACCCCTCCACTTT | CASSYLSTEYNSPLHF
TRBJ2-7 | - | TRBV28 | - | TGTGCCAGCAGGTCGGGGATTGGGGATCGCTACGAGCAGTACTTC | CASRSGIGDRYEQYF
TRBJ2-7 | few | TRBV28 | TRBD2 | TGTGCCAGCAGTTTGGGGACCGTAGCGGGAGCCTACGAGCAGTACTTC | CASSLGTVAGAYEQYF
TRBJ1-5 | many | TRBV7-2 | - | TGTGCCAGCAGCTTAGCGTCTTATAGCAATCAGCCCCAGCATTTT | CASSLASYSNQPQHF
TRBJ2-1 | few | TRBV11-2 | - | TGTGCCAGCAGCTTTACTGGACTCAACTTCAATGAGCAGTTCTTC | CASSFTGLNFNEQFF
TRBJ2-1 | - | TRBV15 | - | TGTGCCACCAGCAGAGATCATCTCATTGAGCAGTTCTTC | CATSRDHLIEQFF
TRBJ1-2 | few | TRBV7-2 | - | TGTGCCAGCAGCTCCAGACAGCCTAACTATGGCTACACCTTC | CASSSRQPNYGYTF
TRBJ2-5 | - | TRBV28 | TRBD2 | TGTGCCAGCAGTCCCCGGACTAGCGGTCCGGGGGCCCAGTACTTC | CASSPRTSGPGAQYF
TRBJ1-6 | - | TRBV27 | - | TGTGCCAGCAGTTCCGGACGGTCACCCCTCCACTTT | CASSSGRSPLHF
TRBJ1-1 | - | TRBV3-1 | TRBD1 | TGTGCCAGCAGCCAAATCCTCAGAACAGGGGCTACTGAAGCTTTCTTT | CASSQILRTGATEAFF
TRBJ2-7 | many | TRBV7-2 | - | TGTGCCAGCAGCTTAGCGGGGGCAGGGTCGGTGTACGAGCAGTACTTC | CASSLAGAGSVYEQYF
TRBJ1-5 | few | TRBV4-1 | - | TGCGCCAGCAGCCAAAACAGGGACCAGCCCCAGCATTTT | CASSQNRDQPQHF
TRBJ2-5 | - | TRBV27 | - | TGTGCCAGCAGACCCAATATAGGACGGGACCAAGAGACCCAGTACTTC | CASRPNIGRDQETQYF
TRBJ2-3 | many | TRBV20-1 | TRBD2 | TGCAGTGCTAGAGACCCTAGCGGGAGGACAGATACGCAGTATTTT | CSARDPSGRTDTQYF
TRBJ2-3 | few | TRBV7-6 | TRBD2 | TGTGCCAGCAGCTTAGTGACTAGCGGGAGAGGTACGCAGTATTTT | CASSLVTSGRGTQYF
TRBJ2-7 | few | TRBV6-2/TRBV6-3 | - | TGTGCCAGCAGGAGGACAGCTCCCAACTACGAGCAGTACTTC | CASRRTAPNYEQYF
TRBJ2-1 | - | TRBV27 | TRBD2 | TGTGCCAGCAGAAGGGCTACCGTTGCGGGAGGAAGGGATGAGCAGTTCTTC | CASRRATVAGGRDEQFF
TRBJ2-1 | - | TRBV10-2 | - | TGCGCCAGCATGTTCCAGGATGAGCAGTTCTTC | CASMFQDEQFF
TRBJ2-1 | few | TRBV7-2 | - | TGTGCCAGCAGCTTGTCAGGTGCCAATGAGCAGTTCTTC | CASSLSGANEQFF
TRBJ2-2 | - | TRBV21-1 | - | TGTGCCAGCAGCAATGGGTCCCCTAAAAACACCGGGGAGCTGTTTTTT | CASSNGSPKNTGELFF
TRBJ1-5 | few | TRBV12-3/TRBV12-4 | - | TGTGCCAGCAGTCGGGACGGTAGCAATCAGCCCCAGCATTTT | CASSRDGSNQPQHF
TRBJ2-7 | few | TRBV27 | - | TGTGCCAGCAGTCCCCGACAGGCATCCTACGAGCAGTACTTC | CASSPRQASYEQYF
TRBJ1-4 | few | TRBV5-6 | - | TGTGCCAGCAGCTTGCTCAGGGGCACTAATGAAAAACTGTTTTTT | CASSLLRGTNEKLFF
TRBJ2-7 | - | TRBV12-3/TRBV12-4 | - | TGTGCCAGCAGTGCCGGGACGCCTCTTTACGAGCAGTACTTC | CASSAGTPLYEQYF
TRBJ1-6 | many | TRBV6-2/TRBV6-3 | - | TGTGCCAGCAGTTACTCGGCGACACTGAGGAATTCACCCCTCCACTTT | CASSYSATLRNSPLHF
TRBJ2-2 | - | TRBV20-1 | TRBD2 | TGCAGTGCGCCGCGGGAGACCACCGGGGAGCTGTTTTTT | CSAPRETTGELFF
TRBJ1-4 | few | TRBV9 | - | TGTGCCAGCAGCCCAATGGACGCAACTAATGAAAAACTGTTTTTT | CASSPMDATNEKLFF
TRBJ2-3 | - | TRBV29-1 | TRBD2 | TGCAGCGTTGTCCCAAGACTAGCACAGACCACAGATACGCAGTATTTT | CSVVPRLAQTTDTQYF
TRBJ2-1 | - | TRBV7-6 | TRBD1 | TGTGCCAGCAGCTCCCAACAGGGGAATATTCGTAATGAGCAGTTCTTC | CASSSQQGNIRNEQFF
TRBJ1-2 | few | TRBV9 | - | TGTGCCAGCAGCGTAGGTGCTATGCCCGGGTCTAACTATGGCTACACCTTC | CASSVGAMPGSNYGYTF
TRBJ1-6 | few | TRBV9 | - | TGTGCCAGCAGCGTAGCTTTGGGGGTTTCTGATTCACCCCTCCACTTT | CASSVALGVSDSPLHF
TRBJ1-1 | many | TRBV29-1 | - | TGCAGCGTTGATGGCAGTTTTCTTGAAGCTTTCTTT | CSVDGSFLEAFF
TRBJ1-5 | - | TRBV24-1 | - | TGTGCCACCAAGGCTTCGAAGGGGAGCAATCAGCCCCAGCATTTT | CATKASKGSNQPQHF
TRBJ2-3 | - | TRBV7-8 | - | TGTGCCAGCAGCTTAATTAGGACGGGAGATACGCAGTATTTT | CASSLIRTGDTQYF
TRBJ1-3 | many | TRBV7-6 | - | TGTGCCAGCAGCTCGCCGACAGACAACTCTGGAAACACCATATATTTT | CASSSPTDNSGNTIYF
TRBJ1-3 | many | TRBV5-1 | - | TGCGCCAGCAGCTTGGTTCAAGCGGGGGCAGGAAACACCATATATTTT | CASSLVQAGAGNTIYF